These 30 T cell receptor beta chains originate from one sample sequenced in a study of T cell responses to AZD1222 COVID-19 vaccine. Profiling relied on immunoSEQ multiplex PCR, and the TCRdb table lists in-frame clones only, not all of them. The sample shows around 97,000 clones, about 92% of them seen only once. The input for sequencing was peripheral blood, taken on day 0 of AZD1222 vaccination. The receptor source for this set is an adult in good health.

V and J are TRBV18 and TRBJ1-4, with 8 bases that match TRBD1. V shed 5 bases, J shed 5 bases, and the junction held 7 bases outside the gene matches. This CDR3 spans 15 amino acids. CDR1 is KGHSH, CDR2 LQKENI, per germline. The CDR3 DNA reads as TGTGCCAGCTCATCAGGGACAGGTTCAAATGAAAAACTGTTTTTT. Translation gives CASSSGTGSNEKLFF.

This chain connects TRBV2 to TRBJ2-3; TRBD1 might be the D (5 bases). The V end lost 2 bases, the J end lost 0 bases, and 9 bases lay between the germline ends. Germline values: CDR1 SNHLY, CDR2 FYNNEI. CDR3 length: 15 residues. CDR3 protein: CASSESGASTDTQYF. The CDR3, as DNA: TGTGCCAGCAGTGAAAGTGGGGCGAGCACAGATACGCAGTATTTT.

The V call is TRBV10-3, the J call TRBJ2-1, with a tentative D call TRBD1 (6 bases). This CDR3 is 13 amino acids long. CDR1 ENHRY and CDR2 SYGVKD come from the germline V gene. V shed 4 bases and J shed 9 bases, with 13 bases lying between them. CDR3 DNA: TGTGCCATCAGTGGCCAACAGGGTGGTGAGCAGTTCTTC. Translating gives CAISGQQGGEQFF.

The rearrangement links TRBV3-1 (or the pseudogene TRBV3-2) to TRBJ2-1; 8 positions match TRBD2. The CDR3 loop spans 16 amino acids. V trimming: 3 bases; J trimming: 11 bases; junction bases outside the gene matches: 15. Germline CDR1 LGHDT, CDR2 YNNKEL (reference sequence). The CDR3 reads CASSHPRGGRSKKQFF. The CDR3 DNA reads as TGTGCCAGCAGCCATCCCCGGGGGGGCCGTTCGAAGAAGCAGTTCTTC.

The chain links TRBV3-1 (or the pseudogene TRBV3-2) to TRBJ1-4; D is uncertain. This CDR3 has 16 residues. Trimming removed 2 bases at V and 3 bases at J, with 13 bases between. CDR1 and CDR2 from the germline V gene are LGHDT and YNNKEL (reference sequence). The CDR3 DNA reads TGTGCCAGCAGCCAACCCCCGGGCCGGGCTAATGAAAAACTGTTTTTT. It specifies CASSQPPGRANEKLFF.

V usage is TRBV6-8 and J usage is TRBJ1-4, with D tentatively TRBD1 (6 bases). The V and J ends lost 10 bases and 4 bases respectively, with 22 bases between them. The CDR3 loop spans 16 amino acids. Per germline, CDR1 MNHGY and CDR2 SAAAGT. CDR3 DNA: TGTGCCAAAGGGGGTTCTCGGCATCAATTTAATGAAAAACTGTTTTTT. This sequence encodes CAKGGSRHQFNEKLFF.

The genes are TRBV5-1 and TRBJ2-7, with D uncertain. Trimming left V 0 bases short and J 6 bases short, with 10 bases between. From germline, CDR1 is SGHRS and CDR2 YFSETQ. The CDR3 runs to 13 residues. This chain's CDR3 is CASSLVPESEQYF. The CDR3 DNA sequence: TGCGCCAGCAGCTTGGTGCCGGAATCCGAGCAGTACTTC.

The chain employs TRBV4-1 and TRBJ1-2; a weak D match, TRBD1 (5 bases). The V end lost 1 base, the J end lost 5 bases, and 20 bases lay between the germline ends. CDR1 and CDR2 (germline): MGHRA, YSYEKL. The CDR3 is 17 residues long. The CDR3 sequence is CASSQVARDGGRYGYTF. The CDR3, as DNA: TGCGCCAGCAGCCAAGTGGCCCGGGACGGAGGGCGATATGGCTACACCTTC.

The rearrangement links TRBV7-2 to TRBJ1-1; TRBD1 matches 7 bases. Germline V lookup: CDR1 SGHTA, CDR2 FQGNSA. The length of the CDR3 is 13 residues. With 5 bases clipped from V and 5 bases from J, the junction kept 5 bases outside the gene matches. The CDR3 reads CASSDTRGTEAFF. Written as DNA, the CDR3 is TGTGCCAGCAGCGATACCAGGGGGACTGAAGCTTTCTTT. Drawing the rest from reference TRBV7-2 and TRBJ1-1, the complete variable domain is GAGVSQSPSNKVTEKGKDVELRCDPISGHTALYWYRQSLGQGLEFLIYFQGNSAPDKSGLPSDRFSAERTGGSVSTLTIQRTQQEDSAVYLCASSDTRGTEAFFGQGTRLTVV.

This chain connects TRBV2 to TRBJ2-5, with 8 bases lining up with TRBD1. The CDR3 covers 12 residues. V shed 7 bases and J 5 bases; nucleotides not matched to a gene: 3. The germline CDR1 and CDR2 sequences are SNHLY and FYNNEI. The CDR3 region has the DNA TGTGCCAGCACCGGACAGGGTGAGACCCAGTACTTC. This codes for CASTGQGETQYF. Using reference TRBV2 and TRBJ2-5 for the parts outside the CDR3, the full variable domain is EPEVTQTPSHQVTQMGQEVILRCVPISNHLYFYWYRQILGQKVEFLVSFYNNEISEKSEIFDDQFSVERPDGSNFTLKIRSTKLEDSAMYFCASTGQGETQYFGPGTRLLVL.

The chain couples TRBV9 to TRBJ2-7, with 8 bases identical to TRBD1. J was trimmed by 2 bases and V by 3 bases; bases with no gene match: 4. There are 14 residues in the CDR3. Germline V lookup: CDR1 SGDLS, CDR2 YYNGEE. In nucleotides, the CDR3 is TGTGCCAGCAGCGCAGGGACAGGAACCTACGAGCAGTACTTC. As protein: CASSAGTGTYEQYF.

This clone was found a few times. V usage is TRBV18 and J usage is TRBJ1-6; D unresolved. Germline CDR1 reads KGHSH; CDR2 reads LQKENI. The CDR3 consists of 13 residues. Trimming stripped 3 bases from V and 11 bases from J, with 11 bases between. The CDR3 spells CASSPGEATPLHF. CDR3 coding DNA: TGTGCCAGCTCACCTGGTGAAGCAACACCCCTCCACTTT.

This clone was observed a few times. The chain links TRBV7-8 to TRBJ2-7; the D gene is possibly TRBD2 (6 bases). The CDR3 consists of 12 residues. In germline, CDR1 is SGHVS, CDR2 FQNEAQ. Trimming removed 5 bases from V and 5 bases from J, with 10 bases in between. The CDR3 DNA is TGTGCCAGCAGCCCGGGGGTCCACGAGCAGTACTTC. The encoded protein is CASSPGVHEQYF.

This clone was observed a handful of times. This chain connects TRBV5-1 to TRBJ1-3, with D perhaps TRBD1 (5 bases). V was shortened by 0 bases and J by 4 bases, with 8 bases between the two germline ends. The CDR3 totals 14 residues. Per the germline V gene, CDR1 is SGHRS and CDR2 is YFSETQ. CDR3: CASSLAGQGNTIYF. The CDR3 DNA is TGCGCCAGCAGCTTGGCAGGGCAAGGAAACACCATATATTTT.

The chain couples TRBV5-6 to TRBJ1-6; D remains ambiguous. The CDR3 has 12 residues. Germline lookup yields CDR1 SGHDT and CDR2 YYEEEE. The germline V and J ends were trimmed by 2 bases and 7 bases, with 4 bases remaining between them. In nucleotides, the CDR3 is TGTGCCAGCAGCTTTCCCAATTCACCCCTCCACTTT. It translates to CASSFPNSPLHF.

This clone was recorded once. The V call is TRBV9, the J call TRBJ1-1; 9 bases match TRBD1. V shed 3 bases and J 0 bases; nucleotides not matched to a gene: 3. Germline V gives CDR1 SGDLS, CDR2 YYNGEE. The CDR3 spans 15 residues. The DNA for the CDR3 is TGTGCCAGCAGCGATGGGACAGGGTTGAACACTGAAGCTTTCTTT. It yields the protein CASSDGTGLNTEAFF.

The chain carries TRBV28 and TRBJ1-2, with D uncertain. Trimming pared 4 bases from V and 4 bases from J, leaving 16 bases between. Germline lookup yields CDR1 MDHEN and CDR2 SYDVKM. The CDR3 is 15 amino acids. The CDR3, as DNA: TGTGCCAGCAGTTACCGTCCCTCCGGAGCCTATGGCTACACCTTC. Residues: CASSYRPSGAYGYTF.

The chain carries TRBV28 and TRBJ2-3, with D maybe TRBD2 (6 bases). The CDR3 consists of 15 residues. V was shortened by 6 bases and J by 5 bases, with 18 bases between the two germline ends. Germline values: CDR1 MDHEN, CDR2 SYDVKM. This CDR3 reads CASRSQGPGVDTQYF. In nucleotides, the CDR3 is TGTGCCAGCAGGTCCCAAGGCCCGGGAGTAGATACGCAGTATTTT.

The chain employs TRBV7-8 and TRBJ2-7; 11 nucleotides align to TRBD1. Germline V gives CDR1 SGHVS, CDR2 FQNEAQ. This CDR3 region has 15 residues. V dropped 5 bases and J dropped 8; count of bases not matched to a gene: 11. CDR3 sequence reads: CASSHFGTGGYKQYF. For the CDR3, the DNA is TGTGCCAGCAGCCACTTTGGGACAGGGGGATACAAGCAGTACTTC.

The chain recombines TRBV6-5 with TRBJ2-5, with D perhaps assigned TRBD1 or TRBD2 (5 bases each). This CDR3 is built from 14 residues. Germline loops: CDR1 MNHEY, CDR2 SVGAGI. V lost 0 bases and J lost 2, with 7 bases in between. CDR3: CASSYSGEQETQYF. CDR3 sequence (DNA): TGTGCCAGCAGTTACTCGGGGGAACAAGAGACCCAGTACTTC.

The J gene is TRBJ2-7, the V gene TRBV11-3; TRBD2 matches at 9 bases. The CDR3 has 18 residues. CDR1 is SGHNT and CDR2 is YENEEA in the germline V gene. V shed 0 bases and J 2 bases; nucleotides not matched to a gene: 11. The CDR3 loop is CASSLEVPRVAGAYEQYF. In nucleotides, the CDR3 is TGTGCCAGCAGCTTAGAGGTTCCTAGGGTAGCGGGGGCCTACGAGCAGTACTTC.

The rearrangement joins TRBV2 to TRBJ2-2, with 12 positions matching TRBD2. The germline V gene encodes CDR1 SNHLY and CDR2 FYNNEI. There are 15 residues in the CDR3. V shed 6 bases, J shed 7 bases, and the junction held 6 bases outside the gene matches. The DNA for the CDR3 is TGTGCCAGCAGGAGACTAGCGGGGGACGGCGGGGAGCTGTTTTTT. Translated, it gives CASRRLAGDGGELFF.

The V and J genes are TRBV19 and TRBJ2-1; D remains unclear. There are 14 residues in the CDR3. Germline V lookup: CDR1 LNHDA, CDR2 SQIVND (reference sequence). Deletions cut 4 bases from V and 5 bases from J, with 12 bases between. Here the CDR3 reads CASSTGLANNEQFF. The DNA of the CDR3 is TGTGCCAGTAGTACTGGATTGGCTAACAATGAGCAGTTCTTC.

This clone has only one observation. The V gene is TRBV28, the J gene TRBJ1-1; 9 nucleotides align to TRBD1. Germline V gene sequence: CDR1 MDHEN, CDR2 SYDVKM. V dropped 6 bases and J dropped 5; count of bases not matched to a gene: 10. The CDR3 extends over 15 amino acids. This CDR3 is CASSEQGASGTEAFF. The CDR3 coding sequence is TGTGCCAGCAGCGAACAGGGGGCTAGTGGAACTGAAGCTTTCTTT. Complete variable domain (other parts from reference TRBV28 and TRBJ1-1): DVKVTQSSRYLVKRTGEKVFLECVQDMDHENMFWYRQDPGLGLRLIYFSYDVKMKEKGDIPEGYSVSREKKERFSLILESASTNQTSMYLCASSEQGASGTEAFFGQGTRLTVV.

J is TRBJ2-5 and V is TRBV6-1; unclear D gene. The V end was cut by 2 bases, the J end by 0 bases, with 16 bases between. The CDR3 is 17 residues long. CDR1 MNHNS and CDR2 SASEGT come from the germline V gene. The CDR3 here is CASSERILAQDQETQYF. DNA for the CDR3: TGTGCCAGCAGTGAACGTATTTTGGCTCAGGACCAAGAGACCCAGTACTTC.

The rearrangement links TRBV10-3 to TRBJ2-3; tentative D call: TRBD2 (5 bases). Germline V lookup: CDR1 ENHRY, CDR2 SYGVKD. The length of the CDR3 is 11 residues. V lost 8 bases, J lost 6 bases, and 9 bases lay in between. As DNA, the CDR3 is TGTGCCATCGGAGGAGTTGATACGCAGTATTTT. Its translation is CAIGGVDTQYF.

The CDR3 nucleotides read TGTGCCAGCAGCCATGGGGAGGTCCGCAATGAGCAGTTCTTC. Its translation is CASSHGEVRNEQFF. V and J are TRBV4-2 and TRBJ2-1; possible D gene TRBD2, 6 bases. Germline V gene sequence: CDR1 LGHNA, CDR2 YNFKEQ. The CDR3 consists of 14 residues. V shed 3 bases and J shed 6 bases, with 12 bases lying between them.

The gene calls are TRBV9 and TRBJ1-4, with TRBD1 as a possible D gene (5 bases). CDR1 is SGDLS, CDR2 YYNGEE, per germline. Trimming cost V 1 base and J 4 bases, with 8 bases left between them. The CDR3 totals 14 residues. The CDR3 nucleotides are TGTGCCAGCAGCGTATTTGGGGGTAATGAAAAACTGTTTTTT. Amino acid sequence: CASSVFGGNEKLFF.

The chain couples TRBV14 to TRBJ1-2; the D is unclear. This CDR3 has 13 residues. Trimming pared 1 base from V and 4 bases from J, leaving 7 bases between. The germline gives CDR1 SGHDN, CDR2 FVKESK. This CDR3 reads CASSQAYAYGYTF. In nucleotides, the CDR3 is TGTGCCAGCAGCCAAGCTTACGCCTATGGCTACACCTTC.

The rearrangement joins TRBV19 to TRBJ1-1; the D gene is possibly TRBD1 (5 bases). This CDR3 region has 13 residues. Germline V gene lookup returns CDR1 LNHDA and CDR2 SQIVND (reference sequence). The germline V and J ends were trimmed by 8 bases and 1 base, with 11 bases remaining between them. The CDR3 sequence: CASLLGGNTEAFF. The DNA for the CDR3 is TGTGCCAGTCTCCTTGGGGGGAACACTGAAGCTTTCTTT. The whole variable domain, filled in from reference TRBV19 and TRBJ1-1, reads DGGITQSPKYLFRKEGQNVTLSCEQNLNHDAMYWYRQDPGQGLRLIYYSQIVNDFQKGDIAEGYSVSREKKESFPLTVTSAQKNPTAFYLCASLLGGNTEAFFGQGTRLTVV.